This T cell receptor beta chain was sequenced during a study of regulatory T cells in long-lasting Graves disease. Regarding time point: newly diagnosed GD, antithyroid drugs for less than 3 months. PBMCs provided the RNA from which the TCR library was made. Study outcomes and limitations: Graves' patients with persistent disease showed TCR diversity lower than patients newly diagnosed.

This clonotype was found a few times. Its antigen is as yet unknown. Germline V lookup: CDR1 SEHNR, CDR2 FQNEAQ (reference sequence). V was pared by 5 bases and J by 6 bases, with 16 bases between. The CDR3 runs to 14 residues. According to the study, TCR beta libraries were built with iRepertoire HTBI primers and CDR3-region Arm-PCR. TCRdb independently ran MiXCR on the multiplex PCR reads; one entry per CDR3 protein. This sample has fewer than 550,000 distinct CDR3 sequences; 15% to 20% occur once, and the top ten carry around a quarter. A further study also used this sample, focusing on T cells in Graves' hyperthyroidism and ophthalmopathy. That work adds: Thyroid ultrasound and orbital computed tomography, with clinical symptoms and serum thyroxine and TRAb, informed diagnoses.

The origin of this receptor is a woman under 30 with Graves disease. The chain combines TRBV7-9 with TRBJ1-2, with a possible D match to TRBD1 (5 bases). This specimen consisted of peripheral blood mononuclear cells (PBMCs), obtained at new diagnosis, from a patient treated with antithyroid drugs. The CDR3 is CASSGVGGLDGYTF. The CDR3 DNA follows: TGTGCCAGCAGCGGAGTGGGGGGATTGGATGGCTACACCTTC.